These 13 T cell receptor beta chains came from one sample sequenced in a study of cytomegalovirus exposure and HLA in healthy donors. PCR amplification relied on 60 Vbeta primers (plus 13 Jbeta primers). Generated by immunoSEQ multiplex PCR, the TCRdb table keeps only in-frame clones and is missing some. The table shows some 150,000 clones, with 70% to 85% occurring only once. The specimen sequenced was PBMCs. Receptors were obtained from a woman aged 40-49 years in good health and CMV-seronegative.

This clone has a handful of counts. This chain uses TRBV5-4 with TRBJ1-2; TRBD1 agrees at 7 bases. Trimming removed 3 bases from V and 8 bases from J; junction bases left unmatched: 13. The CDR3 is 15 residues long. Germline CDR1 SGHNT, CDR2 YYREEE (reference sequence). The CDR3 DNA reads TGTGCCAGCAGCTCTCCCGGGACAGCCCTCGGGGGCTACACCTTC. Protein sequence: CASSSPGTALGGYTF.

The chain recombines TRBV11-2 with TRBJ2-7, with TRBD1 matching over 11 bases. Per germline, CDR1 SGHAT and CDR2 FQNNGV. The CDR3 covers 16 residues. Trimming at V came to 3 bases and at J to 2 bases, leaving 6 bases not matched to a gene. The CDR3 loop is CASSFGRGQGAYEQYF. CDR3 nucleotides: TGTGCCAGCAGCTTCGGGAGGGGACAGGGGGCCTACGAGCAGTACTTC.

The chain carries TRBV4-3 and TRBJ2-4, with 9 positions matching TRBD1. Per the germline V gene, CDR1 is LGHNA and CDR2 is YSLEER. CDR3 size: 16 residues. V lost 1 base and J lost 1; bases outside the gene matches: 2. The CDR3 here is CASSQGGQGAKNIQYF. The CDR3 coding sequence is TGCGCCAGCAGCCAAGGAGGACAGGGGGCCAAAAACATTCAGTACTTC.

The chain carries TRBV7-2 and TRBJ2-5; D may be TRBD2 (5 bases). From germline, CDR1 is SGHTA and CDR2 FQGNSA. The length of the CDR3 is 9 residues. V gave up 11 bases and J gave up 4 bases, with 5 bases separating them. DNA for the CDR3: TGTGCCGGAGGAGAGACCCAGTACTTC. Protein sequence: CAGGETQYF.

The chain carries TRBV29-1 and TRBJ2-2, with TRBD1 matching 9 bases. V was clipped by 8 bases and J by 7 bases; unmatched bases: 8. Germline V CDR1 and CDR2: SQVTM, ANQGSEA. CDR3 size: 13 residues. CDR3 residues: CSTRGQGDGELFF. The CDR3 DNA is TGCAGCACTCGGGGACAGGGCGACGGGGAGCTGTTTTTT.

The CDR3 DNA reads as TGTGCCAGCAGCCCCGGCGGGCTCCAAGAGACCCAGTACTTC. Translating gives CASSPGGLQETQYF. The chain links TRBV7-7 to TRBJ2-5; tentative D call: TRBD2 (5 bases). Germline-derived CDR1 and CDR2 are SSHAT and FNYEAQ (reference sequence). The CDR3 totals 14 residues. V lost 5 bases and J 1 base, leaving 11 bases between the germline ends.

This clone has only a few counts. V and J are TRBV19 and TRBJ2-1; 8 positions match TRBD1. Looked up from germline, CDR1 is LNHDA and CDR2 is SQIVND (reference sequence). The CDR3 contains 18 residues. V trimming: 6 bases; J trimming: 8 bases; junction bases outside the gene matches: 21. The CDR3 bases are TGTGCCAGTAGGCCGCGGTTTACTGGCGGGACAGGTAGCCATGAGCAGTTCTTC. This translates into CASRPRFTGGTGSHEQFF.

The V call is TRBV6-5, the J call TRBJ2-7; tentatively, D is TRBD1 (6 bases). The germline V and J ends were trimmed by 6 bases and 2 bases, with 14 bases remaining between them. The CDR3 is 14 residues long. Germline V CDR1 and CDR2: MNHEY, SVGAGI. The CDR3 sequence: CASRKQGAPYEQYF. For the CDR3, the DNA is TGTGCCAGCAGGAAACAGGGAGCCCCCTACGAGCAGTACTTC.

The chain employs TRBV7-9 and TRBJ2-2; TRBD1 matches 8 bases. This CDR3 region has 15 residues. V was pared by 1 base and J by 5 bases, with 3 bases of the junction left unmatched. Germline V gene sequence: CDR1 SEHNR, CDR2 FQNEAQ (reference sequence). This CDR3 is CASSLGQGATGELFF. For the CDR3, the DNA is TGTGCCAGCAGCTTAGGCCAGGGGGCAACCGGGGAGCTGTTTTTT. Full variable domain (outside the CDR3, taken from reference TRBV7-9 and TRBJ2-2): DTGVSQNPRHKITKRGQNVTFRCDPISEHNRLYWYRQTLGQGPEFLTYFQNEAQLEKSRLLSDRFSAERPKGSFSTLEIQRTEQGDSAMYLCASSLGQGATGELFFGEGSRLTVL.

V gene TRBV7-6 combines with J gene TRBJ2-5; a possible D gene is TRBD1 (5 bases). Germline assignment: CDR1 SGHVS and CDR2 FNYEAQ. Between the trimmed V and J ends, which lost 6 bases and 11 bases, there was a span of 19 bases. The CDR3 contains 13 residues. The CDR3 reads CASSLDRYGEQYF. The CDR3 DNA is TGTGCCAGCAGTCTTGACAGATATGGAGAGCAGTACTTC.

This clone was counted once. The chain links TRBV9 to TRBJ2-1; 9 bases are shared with TRBD2. The germline CDR1 and CDR2 sequences are SGDLS and YYNGEE. This CDR3 has 17 amino acids. Unmatched junction bases numbered 13, after V lost 4 bases and J lost 5 bases. The CDR3 is CASSSASGEGRHNEQFF. CDR3 sequence (DNA): TGTGCCAGCAGCTCCGCTAGCGGGGAGGGCCGTCACAATGAGCAGTTCTTC.

This chain joins TRBV6-6 and TRBJ2-3; 9 bases agree with TRBD1. CDR1 and CDR2 from the germline V gene are MNHNY and SVGAGI (reference sequence). The ends lost 4 bases at V and 5 bases at J; junction bases unmatched: 7. The CDR3 runs 15 residues. CDR3 sequence reads: CASSSGDRDVDTQYF. The CDR3 DNA is TGTGCCAGCAGTTCGGGGGACAGGGATGTAGATACGCAGTATTTT.

This chain joins TRBV7-9 and TRBJ2-7, with D possibly matching TRBD1 (7 bases). The germline V gene encodes CDR1 SEHNR and CDR2 FQNEAQ (reference sequence). Trimming took off 6 bases at V and 1 base at J, with 10 bases between the two ends. The length of the CDR3 is 13 residues. The CDR3 loop reads CASRAGGSYEQYF. Here the CDR3 DNA reads TGTGCCAGCAGGGCAGGGGGGTCCTACGAGCAGTACTTC.